The sample holds many counts of the clone carrying this TCR beta chain. The data were taken from a study of identical twins. TCRdb recomputed calls from the 5' RACE reads with MiXCR, one row per CDR3 protein. Here the sample spans about 220,000 distinct CDR3 sequences, 6.5% being singletons. J gave up 4 bases and V 6 bases, and 15 bases lay outside the gene matches. The CDR3 consists of 16 residues. Per germline, CDR1 MNHNS and CDR2 SASEGT. The sample was also linked to a second study, of T cells expressing NK-cell markers.

This sequence joins TRBV6-1 and TRBJ2-7; 7 nucleotides line up with TRBD2. The sample consisted of CD8+ T cells sorted from blood. This sequence was found in a woman under 30 in good health. This CDR3 reads CASSSPPVSGRYEQYF. The DNA of the CDR3 is TGTGCCAGCAGCTCGCCGCCTGTCTCCGGGAGGTACGAGCAGTACTTC.